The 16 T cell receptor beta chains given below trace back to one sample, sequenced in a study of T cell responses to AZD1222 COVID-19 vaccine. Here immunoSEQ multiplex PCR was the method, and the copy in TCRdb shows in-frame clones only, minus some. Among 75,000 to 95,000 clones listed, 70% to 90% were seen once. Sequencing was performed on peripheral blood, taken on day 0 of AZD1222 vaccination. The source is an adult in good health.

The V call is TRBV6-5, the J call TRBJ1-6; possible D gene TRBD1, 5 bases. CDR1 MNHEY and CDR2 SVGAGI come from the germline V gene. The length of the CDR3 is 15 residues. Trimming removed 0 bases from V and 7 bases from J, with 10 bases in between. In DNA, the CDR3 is TGTGCCAGCAGTTACTCTGTGGAGGGGAATTCACCCCTCCACTTT. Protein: CASSYSVEGNSPLHF.

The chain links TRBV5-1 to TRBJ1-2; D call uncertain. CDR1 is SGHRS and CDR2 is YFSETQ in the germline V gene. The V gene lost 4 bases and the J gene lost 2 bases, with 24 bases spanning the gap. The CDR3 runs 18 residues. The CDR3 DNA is TGCGCCAGCAGCCCGTCGGTCAGCTTACAAACCGGGAACTATGGCTACACCTTC. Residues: CASSPSVSLQTGNYGYTF.

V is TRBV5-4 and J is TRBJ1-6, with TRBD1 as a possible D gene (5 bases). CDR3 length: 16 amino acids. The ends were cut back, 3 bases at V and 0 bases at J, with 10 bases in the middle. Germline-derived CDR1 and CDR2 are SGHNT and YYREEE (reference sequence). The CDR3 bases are TGTGCCAGCAGCTCGGGACCTAGCTCCTATAATTCACCCCTCCACTTT. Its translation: CASSSGPSSYNSPLHF.

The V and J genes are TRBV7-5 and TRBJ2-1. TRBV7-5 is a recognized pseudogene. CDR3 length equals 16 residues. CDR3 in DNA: TGTGCCAGAACCCGGAGAAGGACCCTTCCCATCGAGGAGCAGTTCTTC. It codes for CARTRRRTLPIEEQFF.

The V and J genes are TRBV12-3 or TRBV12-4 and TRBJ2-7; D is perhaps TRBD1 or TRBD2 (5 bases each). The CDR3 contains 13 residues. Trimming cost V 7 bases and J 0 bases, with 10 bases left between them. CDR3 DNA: TGTGCCAGCACGGGACGCAACTCCTACGAGCAGTACTTC. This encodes CASTGRNSYEQYF.

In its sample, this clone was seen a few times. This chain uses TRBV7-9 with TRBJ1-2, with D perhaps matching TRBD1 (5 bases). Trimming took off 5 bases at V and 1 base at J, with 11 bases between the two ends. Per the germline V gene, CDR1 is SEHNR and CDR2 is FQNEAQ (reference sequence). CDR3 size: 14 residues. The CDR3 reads CASSLGASNYGYTF. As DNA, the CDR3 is TGTGCCAGCAGCCTTGGGGCAAGTAACTATGGCTACACCTTC. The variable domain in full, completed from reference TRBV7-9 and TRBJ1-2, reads DTGVSQNPRHKITKRGQNVTFRCDPISEHNRLYWYRQTLGQGPEFLTYFQNEAQLEKSRLLSDRFSAERPKGSFSTLEIQRTEQGDSAMYLCASSLGASNYGYTFGSGTRLTVV.

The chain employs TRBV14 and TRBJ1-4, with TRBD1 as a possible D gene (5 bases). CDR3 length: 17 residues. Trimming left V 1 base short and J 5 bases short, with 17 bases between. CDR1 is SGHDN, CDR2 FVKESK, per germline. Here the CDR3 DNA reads TGTGCCAGCAGCCAAGGTTTCGTTTGGGGCTTAAATGAAAAACTGTTTTTT. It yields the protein CASSQGFVWGLNEKLFF.

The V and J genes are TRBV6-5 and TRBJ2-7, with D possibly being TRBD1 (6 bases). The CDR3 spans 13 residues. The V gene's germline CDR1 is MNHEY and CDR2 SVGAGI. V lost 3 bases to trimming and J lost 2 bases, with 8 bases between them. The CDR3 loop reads CASSYQGTYEQYF. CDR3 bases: TGTGCCAGCAGTTATCAGGGGACCTACGAGCAGTACTTC.

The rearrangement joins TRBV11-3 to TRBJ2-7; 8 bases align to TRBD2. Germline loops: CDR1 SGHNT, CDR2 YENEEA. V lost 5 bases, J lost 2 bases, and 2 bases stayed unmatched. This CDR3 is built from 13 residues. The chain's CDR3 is CASSPRGAYEQYF. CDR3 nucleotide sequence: TGTGCCAGCAGCCCGCGGGGGGCCTACGAGCAGTACTTC.

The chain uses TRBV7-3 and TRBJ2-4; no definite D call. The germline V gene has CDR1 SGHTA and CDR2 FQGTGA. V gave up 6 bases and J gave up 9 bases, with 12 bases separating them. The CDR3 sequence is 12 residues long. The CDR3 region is CASSYDGIIQYF. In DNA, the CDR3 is TGTGCCAGCAGTTACGATGGGATCATTCAGTACTTC.

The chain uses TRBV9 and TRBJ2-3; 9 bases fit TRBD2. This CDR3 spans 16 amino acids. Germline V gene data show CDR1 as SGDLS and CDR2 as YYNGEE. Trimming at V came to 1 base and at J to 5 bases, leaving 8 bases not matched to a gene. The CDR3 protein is CASSVKAGGQGDTQYF. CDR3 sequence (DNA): TGTGCCAGCAGCGTAAAGGCGGGGGGGCAGGGAGATACGCAGTATTTT.

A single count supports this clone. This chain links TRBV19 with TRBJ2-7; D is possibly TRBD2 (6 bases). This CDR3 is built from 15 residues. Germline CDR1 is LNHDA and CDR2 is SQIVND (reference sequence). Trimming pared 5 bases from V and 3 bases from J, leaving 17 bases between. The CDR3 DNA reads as TGTGCCAGTAGTGAGGAGGGTGAAGCCCTCTACGAGCAGTACTTC. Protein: CASSEEGEALYEQYF.

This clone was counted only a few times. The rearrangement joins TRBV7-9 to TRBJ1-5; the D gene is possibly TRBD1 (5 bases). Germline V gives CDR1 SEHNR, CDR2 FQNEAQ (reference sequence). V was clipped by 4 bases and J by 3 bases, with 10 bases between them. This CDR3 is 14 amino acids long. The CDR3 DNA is TGTGCCAGCAGCTCGGGACGGAACAATCAGCCCCAGCATTTT. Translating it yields CASSSGRNNQPQHF.

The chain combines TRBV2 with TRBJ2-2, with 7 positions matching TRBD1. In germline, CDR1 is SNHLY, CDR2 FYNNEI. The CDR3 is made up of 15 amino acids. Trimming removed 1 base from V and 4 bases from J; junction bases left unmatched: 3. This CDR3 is CASSEGQGFTGELFF. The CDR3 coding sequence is TGTGCCAGCAGTGAAGGACAGGGTTTCACCGGGGAGCTGTTTTTT.

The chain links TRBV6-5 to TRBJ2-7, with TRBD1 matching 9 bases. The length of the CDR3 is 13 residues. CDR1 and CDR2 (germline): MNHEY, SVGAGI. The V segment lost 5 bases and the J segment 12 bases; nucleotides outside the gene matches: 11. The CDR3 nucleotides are TGTGCCAGCAGTCCGGGACAGGGTAAAAGCGGGTACTTC. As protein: CASSPGQGKSGYF.

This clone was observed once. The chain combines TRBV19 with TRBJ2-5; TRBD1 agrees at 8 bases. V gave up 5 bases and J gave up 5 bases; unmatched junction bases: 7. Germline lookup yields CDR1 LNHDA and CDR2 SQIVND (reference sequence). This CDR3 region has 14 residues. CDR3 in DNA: TGTGCCAGTAGTTGGACAGGGCTCGGGGAGACCCAGTACTTC. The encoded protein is CASSWTGLGETQYF.